These 26 T cell receptor beta chains share one sample of origin, sequenced in a study of T cell repertoires in cytomegalovirus infection. TCRdb passed the reads through MiXCR, listing each CDR3 protein once. Altogether approximately 170,000 distinct CDR3 sequences are present, around an eighth being singletons, with the ten largest covering 25% to 30%. Sequencing input: PBMCs. Source of these receptors: a human donor in good health (CMV status not recorded). Some clones in this sample may be carry-over from other donors' samples.

The sample holds many counts of this clonotype. The V and J genes are TRBV28 and TRBJ2-7; D call uncertain. Germline assignment: CDR1 MDHEN and CDR2 SYDVKM. Trimming stripped 1 base from V and 0 bases from J, with 10 bases between. CDR3 length: 15 residues. As DNA, the CDR3 is TGTGCCAGCAGTTTATCAGGTAGAATCTCCTACGAGCAGTACTTC. Its translation is CASSLSGRISYEQYF.

This clonotype was seen at least ten times. V and J are TRBV7-2 and TRBJ2-3; D tentatively fits TRBD1 or TRBD2 (5 bases each). V gave up 10 bases and J gave up 0 bases, with 17 bases separating them. In germline, CDR1 is SGHTA, CDR2 FQGNSA. This CDR3 is 15 amino acids long. The CDR3 nucleotides are TGTGCCACCGCCGAGAGGGACCTTAGCACAGATACGCAGTATTTT. Its protein is CATAERDLSTDTQYF.

The chain is built from TRBV6-6 and TRBJ2-2; unclear D gene. The CDR3 runs to 14 residues. V was trimmed by 8 bases and J by 4 bases, leaving 14 bases between them. CDR1 and CDR2 from the germline V gene are MNHNY and SVGAGI (reference sequence). In nucleotides, the CDR3 is TGTGCCAGCCGGATAATGGAGAGCACCGGGGAGCTGTTTTTT. This encodes CASRIMESTGELFF.

The genes are TRBV25-1 and TRBJ2-3; D unclear. V lost 8 bases, J lost 6 bases, and 12 bases lay in between. CDR3 length: 12 amino acids. In germline, CDR1 is MGHDK, CDR2 SYGVNS. The CDR3 spells CASGKGVDTQYF. The DNA for the CDR3 is TGTGCCAGCGGAAAAGGAGTCGATACGCAGTATTTT.

The chain is built from TRBV10-3 and TRBJ2-5, with D perhaps TRBD1 or TRBD2 (6 bases each). Germline V gene lookup returns CDR1 ENHRY and CDR2 SYGVKD. Trimming shortened V by 6 bases and J by 2 bases, and 19 bases separated the two germline ends. The CDR3 spans 16 residues. The CDR3 spells CAIRGGPRGVQETQYF. CDR3 bases: TGTGCCATCAGAGGGGGGCCGAGAGGAGTTCAAGAGACCCAGTACTTC.

The chain is built from TRBV6-6 and TRBJ2-1; D is perhaps TRBD1 or TRBD2 (5 bases each). There are 12 residues in the CDR3. V was pared by 6 bases and J by 9 bases, with 12 bases between. Germline lookup yields CDR1 MNHNY and CDR2 SVGAGI (reference sequence). The CDR3 region is CASSVEGLEQFF. The CDR3 DNA is TGTGCCAGCAGCGTAGAGGGGCTTGAGCAGTTCTTC.

This clonotype came up a few times. The rearrangement uses TRBV7-9 and TRBJ2-5, with 10 bases aligning to TRBD2. The CDR3 has 15 residues. The germline gives CDR1 SEHNR, CDR2 FQNEAQ (reference sequence). Trimming removed 4 bases from V and 3 bases from J; junction bases left unmatched: 5. The CDR3 region is CASSYWTSGKETQYF. The DNA for the CDR3 is TGTGCCAGCAGCTATTGGACTAGCGGTAAAGAGACCCAGTACTTC.

This clonotype was detected ten times or more. The V call is TRBV12-3 or TRBV12-4, the J call TRBJ2-7, with 8 nucleotides matching TRBD2. The CDR3 totals 13 residues. Unmatched junction bases numbered 3, after V lost 5 bases and J lost 3 bases. The CDR3 is CASSREGGYEQYF. The CDR3 DNA follows: TGTGCCAGCAGTCGGGAGGGAGGCTACGAGCAGTACTTC.

There are many counts of this clonotype. The chain carries TRBV11-2 and TRBJ1-2; no definite D call. V dropped 2 bases and J dropped 6 bases, with 7 bases sitting between them. The CDR3 runs 12 residues. The germline V gene encodes CDR1 SGHAT and CDR2 FQNNGV. The chain's CDR3 is CASSLRTHGYTF. As DNA, the CDR3 is TGTGCCAGCAGCTTACGGACCCATGGCTACACCTTC.

In this sample, this clonotype turned up many times. The chain is built from TRBV7-9 and TRBJ1-4; 8 bases align to TRBD1. The CDR3 sequence is 14 residues long. V was clipped by 4 bases and J by 11 bases; unmatched bases: 9. CDR1 is SEHNR, CDR2 FQNEAQ, per germline (reference sequence). The CDR3, as DNA: TGTGCCAGCAGCTCACAGGGGGTTTCTGGGAAACTGTTTTTT. This sequence encodes CASSSQGVSGKLFF.

The V call is TRBV5-1, the J call TRBJ2-3; 7 bases fit TRBD2. The germline V gene encodes CDR1 SGHRS and CDR2 YFSETQ. The length of the CDR3 is 15 residues. J was trimmed by 6 bases and V by 4 bases; bases with no gene match: 11. The CDR3 loop reads CASSRDGTTLDTQYF. The CDR3 nucleotides are TGCGCCAGCAGCCGGGACGGGACTACGCTCGATACGCAGTATTTT. The entire variable domain, with the rest obtained from reference TRBV5-1 and TRBJ2-3, is as follows: KAGVTQTPRYLIKTRGQQVTLSCSPISGHRSVSWYQQTPGQGLQFLFEYFSETQRNKGNFPGRFSGRQFSNSRSEMNVSTLELGDSALYLCASSRDGTTLDTQYFGPGTRLTVL.

This clonotype was detected many times. The gene calls are TRBV7-2 and TRBJ1-2; 7 nucleotides match TRBD1. This CDR3 has 16 amino acids. CDR1 and CDR2 (germline): SGHTA, FQGNSA. Trimming cost V 3 bases and J 0 bases; bases outside gene matches: 7. The DNA for the CDR3 is TGTGCCAGCAGCTTCGGGACAGTTTTAGCTAACTATGGCTACACCTTC. It is translated as CASSFGTVLANYGYTF.

This chain connects TRBV6-6 to TRBJ2-5; tentatively, D is TRBD1 (6 bases). The CDR3 runs to 13 residues. V was shortened by 10 bases and J by 4 bases, with 16 bases between the two germline ends. CDR1 is MNHNY, CDR2 SVGAGI, per germline (reference sequence). In DNA form, the CDR3 reads TGTGCCATAAACCAGGGGCTGCGAGAGACCCAGTACTTC. This sequence encodes CAINQGLRETQYF.

The genes are TRBV24-1 and TRBJ2-1, with 7 bases aligning to TRBD1. This CDR3 is 14 amino acids long. The ends lost 3 bases at V and 7 bases at J; junction bases unmatched: 5. Germline V gene lookup returns CDR1 KGHDR and CDR2 SFDVKD. In nucleotides, the CDR3 is TGTGCCACCAGTGATCCGGGACAGTGGAATGAGCAGTTCTTC. Encoded protein: CATSDPGQWNEQFF.

Many counts were recorded for this clonotype. The chain employs TRBV28 and TRBJ1-5, with a possible D match to TRBD1 (5 bases). V gave up 2 bases and J gave up 1 base, with 12 bases separating them. The CDR3 runs to 16 residues. Per germline, CDR1 MDHEN and CDR2 SYDVKM. As DNA, the CDR3 is TGTGCCAGCAGTTTACGCTACAGGTTGAGCAATCAGCCCCAGCATTTT. Translating it yields CASSLRYRLSNQPQHF.

This clonotype was seen at least ten times. The V gene is TRBV20-1, the J gene TRBJ1-3; D gene unclear. CDR1 and CDR2 from the germline V gene are DFQATT and SNEGSKA (reference sequence). Deletions cut 0 bases from V and 0 bases from J, with 9 bases between. The CDR3 consists of 15 residues. For the CDR3, the DNA is TGCAGTGCTAGAGAGCGGGGAAGCTCTGGAAACACCATATATTTT. The encoded protein is CSARERGSSGNTIYF.

This clonotype was found many times. The rearrangement links TRBV7-2 to TRBJ2-3, with TRBD2 matching 11 bases. This CDR3 contains 16 residues. Germline values: CDR1 SGHTA, CDR2 FQGNSA. The V gene end was trimmed by 5 bases and the J gene end by 3 bases; junction bases not matched to a gene: 7. The CDR3 DNA follows: TGTGCCAGCAGCCACACTAGCGGGGGAGGTACAGATACGCAGTATTTT. Amino acids: CASSHTSGGGTDTQYF.

This clonotype was observed at least ten times. The chain combines TRBV12-3 or TRBV12-4 with TRBJ2-5; D gene uncertain. The CDR3 is 13 amino acids. Trimming removed 1 base at V and 5 bases at J, with 8 bases between. CDR3 coding DNA: TGTGCCAGCAGTTTAGACTCCCGCGAGACCCAGTACTTC. Protein product: CASSLDSRETQYF.

This clonotype was recorded many times. This sequence joins TRBV7-8 and TRBJ2-1; D is possibly TRBD1 or TRBD2 (5 bases each). Trimming stripped 5 bases from V and 8 bases from J, with 7 bases between. Germline V gene sequence: CDR1 SGHVS, CDR2 FQNEAQ. The CDR3 contains 11 residues. CDR3 protein: CASSRGDEQFF. Here the CDR3 DNA reads TGTGCCAGCAGCCGGGGCGATGAGCAGTTCTTC.

There are a few counts of this clonotype. This chain connects TRBV4-1 to TRBJ1-1, with D possibly being TRBD1 (5 bases). The V gene lost 6 bases and the J gene lost 2 bases, with 19 bases spanning the gap. Germline V gene sequence: CDR1 MGHRA, CDR2 YSYEKL. The CDR3 is 16 residues long. In nucleotides, the CDR3 is TGCGCCAGCAGGGGGGTAAGGGGAACGATAAACACTGAAGCTTTCTTT. It is translated as CASRGVRGTINTEAFF.

There are a few counts of this clonotype. The genes are TRBV3-1 and TRBJ1-5; possible D gene TRBD1, 6 bases. Germline CDR1 reads LGHDT; CDR2 reads YNNKEL (reference sequence). The V end lost 4 bases, the J end lost 6 bases, and 16 bases lay between the germline ends. This CDR3 is 15 amino acids long. In DNA form, the CDR3 reads TGTGCCAGCAGCCTAACATCGGAGGGGGGTCAGCCCCAGCATTTT. Translating it yields CASSLTSEGGQPQHF. Based on the CDR3 plus reference TRBV3-1 and TRBJ1-5, the full variable domain is DTAVSQTPKYLVTQMGNDKSIKCEQNLGHDTMYWYKQDSKKFLKIMFSYNNKELIINETVPNRFSPKSPDKAHLNLHINSLELGDSAVYFCASSLTSEGGQPQHFGDGTRLSIL.

CDR3 nucleotides: TGCGCCAGCAGCCAAGCGGGGATAGCCAAAAACATTCAGTACTTC. It yields the protein CASSQAGIAKNIQYF. This chain joins TRBV4-1 and TRBJ2-4; TRBD2 is a possible D gene (5 bases). V lost 1 base to trimming and J lost 0 bases, with 7 bases between them. The CDR3 contains 15 residues. The germline V gene encodes CDR1 MGHRA and CDR2 YSYEKL.

This clonotype appeared a few times. V is TRBV18 and J is TRBJ2-7; D is uncertain. Germline V CDR1 and CDR2: KGHSH, LQKENI. Trimming stripped 0 bases from V and 5 bases from J, with 5 bases between. The CDR3 covers 12 residues. As DNA, the CDR3 is TGTGCCAGCTCACCACCGCATAACGAGCAGTACTTC. This codes for CASSPPHNEQYF.

The chain recombines TRBV5-5 with TRBJ1-3; 11 nucleotides agree with TRBD1. After removal of 0 bases from V and 4 bases from J, the junction contained 3 bases not matched to a gene. Germline CDR1 reads SGHKS; CDR2 reads YYEKEE (reference sequence). This CDR3 has 16 residues. In DNA form, the CDR3 reads TGTGCCAGCAGCTTGGTGGACAGGGGGCTCGGAAACACCATATATTTT. The encoded protein is CASSLVDRGLGNTIYF.

This chain connects TRBV7-3 to TRBJ1-2, with D unresolved. CDR3 length: 15 amino acids. Germline CDR1 reads SGHTA; CDR2 reads FQGTGA. The V gene lost 5 bases and the J gene lost 2 bases, with 15 bases spanning the gap. CDR3 sequence: CASSPGKDVNYGYTF. The CDR3, as DNA: TGTGCCAGCAGCCCGGGGAAGGATGTGAACTATGGCTACACCTTC.

This clonotype was recorded many times. The chain employs TRBV14 and TRBJ2-3, with 7 bases fitting TRBD2. The CDR3 spans 16 residues. The ends lost 2 bases at V and 4 bases at J; junction bases unmatched: 9. Germline V lookup: CDR1 SGHDN, CDR2 FVKESK. The chain's CDR3 is CASSQLRGERADTQYF. CDR3 DNA: TGTGCCAGCAGCCAACTCCGGGGGGAGAGGGCAGATACGCAGTATTTT.